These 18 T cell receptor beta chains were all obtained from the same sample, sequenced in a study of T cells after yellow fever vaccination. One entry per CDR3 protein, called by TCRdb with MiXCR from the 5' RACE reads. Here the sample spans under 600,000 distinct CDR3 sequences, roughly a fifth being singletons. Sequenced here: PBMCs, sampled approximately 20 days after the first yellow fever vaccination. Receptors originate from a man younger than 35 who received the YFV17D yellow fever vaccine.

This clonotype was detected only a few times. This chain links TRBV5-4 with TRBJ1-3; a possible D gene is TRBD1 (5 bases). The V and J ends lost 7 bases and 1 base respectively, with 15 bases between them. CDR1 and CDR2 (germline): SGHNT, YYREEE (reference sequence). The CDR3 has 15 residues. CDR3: CASARQGGSGNTIYF. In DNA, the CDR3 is TGTGCCAGCGCCCGGCAGGGTGGGTCTGGAAACACCATATATTTT.

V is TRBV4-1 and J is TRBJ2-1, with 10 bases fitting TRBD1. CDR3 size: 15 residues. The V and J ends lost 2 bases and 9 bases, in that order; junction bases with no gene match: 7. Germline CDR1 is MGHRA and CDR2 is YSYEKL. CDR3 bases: TGCGCCAGCAGCCAATCCGGGACAGGGGCTGGTGAGCAGTTCTTC. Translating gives CASSQSGTGAGEQFF.

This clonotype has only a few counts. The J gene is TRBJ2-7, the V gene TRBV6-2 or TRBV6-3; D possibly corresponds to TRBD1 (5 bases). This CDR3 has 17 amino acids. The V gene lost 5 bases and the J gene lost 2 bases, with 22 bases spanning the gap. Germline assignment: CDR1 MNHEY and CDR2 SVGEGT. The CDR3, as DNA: TGTGCCAGCAGTCATGCTGCCGACAGATTCCGACCCTACGAGCAGTACGTC. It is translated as CASSHAADRFRPYEQYV.

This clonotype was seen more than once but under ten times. The CDR3 nucleotides are TGTGCCAGCAGCGTACGTGATGAGGGGCTCTACTATGGCTACACCTTC. Translating gives CASSVRDEGLYYGYTF. The chain uses TRBV9 and TRBJ1-2, with D perhaps matching TRBD1 (5 bases). Trimming removed 1 base at V and 3 bases at J, with 16 bases between. Germline-derived CDR1 and CDR2 are SGDLS and YYNGEE. This CDR3 comprises 16 residues. Based on the CDR3 plus reference TRBV9 and TRBJ1-2, the full variable domain is DSGVTQTPKHLITATGQRVTLRCSPRSGDLSVYWYQQSLDQGLQFLIQYYNGEERAKGNILERFSAQQFPDLHSELNLSSLELGDSALYFCASSVRDEGLYYGYTFGSGTRLTVV.

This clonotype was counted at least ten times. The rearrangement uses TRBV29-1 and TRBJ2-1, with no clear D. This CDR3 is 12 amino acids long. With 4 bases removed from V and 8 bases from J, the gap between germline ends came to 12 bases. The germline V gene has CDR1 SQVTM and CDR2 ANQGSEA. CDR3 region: CSVGSSPDEQFF. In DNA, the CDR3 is TGCAGCGTTGGGTCTTCGCCGGATGAGCAGTTCTTC.

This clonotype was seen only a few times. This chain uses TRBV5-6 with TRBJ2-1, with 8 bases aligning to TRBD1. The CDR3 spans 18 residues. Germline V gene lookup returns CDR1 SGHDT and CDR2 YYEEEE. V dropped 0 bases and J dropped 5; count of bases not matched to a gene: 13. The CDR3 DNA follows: TGTGCCAGCAGCTTGGTTTCGGGACAGGTCCAACCAGACAATGAGCAGTTCTTC. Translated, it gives CASSLVSGQVQPDNEQFF.

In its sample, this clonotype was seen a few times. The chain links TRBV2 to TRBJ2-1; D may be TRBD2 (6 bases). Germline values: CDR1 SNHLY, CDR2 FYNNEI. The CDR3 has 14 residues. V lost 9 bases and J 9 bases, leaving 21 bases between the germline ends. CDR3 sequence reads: CASGTGRRSPEQFF. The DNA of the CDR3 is TGTGCCAGTGGGACTGGCCGGAGGTCCCCTGAGCAGTTCTTC.

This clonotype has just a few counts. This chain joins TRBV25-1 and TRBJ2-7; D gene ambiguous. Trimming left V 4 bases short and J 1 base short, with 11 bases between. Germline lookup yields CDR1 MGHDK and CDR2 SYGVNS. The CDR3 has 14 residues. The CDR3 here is CASSGNPRSYEQYF. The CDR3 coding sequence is TGTGCCAGCAGTGGTAACCCCAGGTCCTACGAGCAGTACTTC.

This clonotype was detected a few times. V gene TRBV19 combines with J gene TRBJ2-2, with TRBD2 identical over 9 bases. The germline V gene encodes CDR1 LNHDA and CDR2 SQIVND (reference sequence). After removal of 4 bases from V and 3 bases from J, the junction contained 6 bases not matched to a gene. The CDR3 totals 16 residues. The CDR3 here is CASSTASGDYTGELFF. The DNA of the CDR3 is TGTGCCAGTAGTACGGCTAGCGGGGATTACACCGGGGAGCTGTTTTTT.

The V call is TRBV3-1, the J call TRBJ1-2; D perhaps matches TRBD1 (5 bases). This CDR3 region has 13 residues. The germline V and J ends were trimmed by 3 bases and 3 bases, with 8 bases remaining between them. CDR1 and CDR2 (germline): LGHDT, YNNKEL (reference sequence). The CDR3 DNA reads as TGTGCCAGCAGCCAGTGGGGGGACTATGGCTACACCTTC. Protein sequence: CASSQWGDYGYTF.

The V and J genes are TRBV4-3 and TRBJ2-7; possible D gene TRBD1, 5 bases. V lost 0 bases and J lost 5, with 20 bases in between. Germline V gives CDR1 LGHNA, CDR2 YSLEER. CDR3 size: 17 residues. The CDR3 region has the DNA TGCGCCAGCAGCCAAGATAACTGGGGCCAAGAGGCAGACGAGCAGTACTTC. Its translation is CASSQDNWGQEADEQYF.

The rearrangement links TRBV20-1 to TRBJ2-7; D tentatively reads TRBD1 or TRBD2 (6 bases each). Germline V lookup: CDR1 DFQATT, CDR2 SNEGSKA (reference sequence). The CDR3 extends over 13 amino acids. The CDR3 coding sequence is TGCAGCGCCAAAACGCCGGGGGCAAGAGAGCAGTACTTC. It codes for CSAKTPGAREQYF.

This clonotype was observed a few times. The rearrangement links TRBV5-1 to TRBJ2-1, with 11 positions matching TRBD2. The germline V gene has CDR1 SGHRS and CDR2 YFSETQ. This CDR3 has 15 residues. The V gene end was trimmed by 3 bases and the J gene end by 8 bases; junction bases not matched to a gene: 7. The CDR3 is CASSYLAGGFDEQFF. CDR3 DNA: TGCGCCAGCAGCTATCTAGCGGGGGGATTCGATGAGCAGTTCTTC.

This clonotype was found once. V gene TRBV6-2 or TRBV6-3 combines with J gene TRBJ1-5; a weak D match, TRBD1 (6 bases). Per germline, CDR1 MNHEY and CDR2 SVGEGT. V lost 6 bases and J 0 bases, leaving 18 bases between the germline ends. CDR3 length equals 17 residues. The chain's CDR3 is CASRLLAGGHSNQPQHF. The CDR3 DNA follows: TGTGCCAGCAGACTATTGGCGGGGGGCCATAGCAATCAGCCCCAGCATTTT.

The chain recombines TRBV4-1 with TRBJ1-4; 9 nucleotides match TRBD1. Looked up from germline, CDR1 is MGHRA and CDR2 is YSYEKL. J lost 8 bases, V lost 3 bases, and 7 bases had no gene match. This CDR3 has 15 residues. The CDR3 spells CASSQPRDREEKLFF. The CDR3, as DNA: TGCGCCAGCAGCCAGCCTAGGGACAGGGAAGAAAAACTGTTTTTT.

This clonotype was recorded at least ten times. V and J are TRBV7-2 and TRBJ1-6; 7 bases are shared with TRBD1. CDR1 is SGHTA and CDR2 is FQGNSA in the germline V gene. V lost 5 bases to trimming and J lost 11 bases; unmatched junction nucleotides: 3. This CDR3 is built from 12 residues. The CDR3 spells CASSIQGTPLHF. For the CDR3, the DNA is TGTGCCAGCAGCATACAGGGGACACCCCTCCACTTT.

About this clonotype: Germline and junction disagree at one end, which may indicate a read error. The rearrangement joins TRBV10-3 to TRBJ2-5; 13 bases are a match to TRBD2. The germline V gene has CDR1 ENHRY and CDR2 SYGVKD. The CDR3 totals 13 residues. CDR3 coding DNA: TGTGCCATCAGTGAGACTAGCGGGGGGGCTGGGCACTTC. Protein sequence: CAISETSGGAGHF.

This CDR3 reads CASSRGLAGAQIYNEQFF. CDR3 sequence (DNA): TGCGCCAGCAGCCGGGGACTAGCGGGGGCGCAAATCTACAATGAGCAGTTCTTC. J is TRBJ2-1 and V is TRBV4-3; TRBD2 matches 14 bases. In germline, CDR1 is LGHNA, CDR2 YSLEER. CDR3 length: 18 residues. The ends lost 4 bases at V and 3 bases at J; junction bases unmatched: 8.